What follows are 22 T cell receptor beta chains derived from one specimen sequenced in a study of cytomegalovirus exposure and HLA in healthy donors. The PCR made use of 60 Vbeta and 13 Jbeta primers. Profiled with immunoSEQ multiplex PCR; TCRdb holds only in-frame clones, not every one. In the table there are about 250,000 clones, around 90% of which are singletons. Material: PBMCs. These TCRs come from a girl aged 2-15 years in good health and CMV-seronegative.

The genes are TRBV28 and TRBJ2-7; D may be TRBD1 (5 bases). V gave up 6 bases and J gave up 2 bases, with 14 bases separating them. CDR3 length equals 14 residues. Germline CDR1 and CDR2: MDHEN and SYDVKM. As DNA, the CDR3 is TGTGCCAGCAGCTCCCCAGGGTCGACCTACGAGCAGTACTTC. Translation gives CASSSPGSTYEQYF.

The J gene is TRBJ1-1, the V gene TRBV7-8; 8 bases match TRBD1. Germline CDR1 is SGHVS and CDR2 is FQNEAQ. The CDR3 extends over 16 amino acids. V lost 3 bases to trimming and J lost 3 bases; unmatched junction nucleotides: 9. The CDR3 protein is CASSFQGAPPHTEAFF. CDR3 sequence (DNA): TGTGCCAGCAGCTTTCAGGGGGCGCCCCCTCACACTGAAGCTTTCTTT.

This chain uses TRBV6-1 with TRBJ1-5; 8 positions match TRBD1. Looked up from germline, CDR1 is MNHNS and CDR2 is SASEGT. V was pared by 1 base and J by 2 bases, with 4 bases of the junction left unmatched. This CDR3 region has 16 residues. The CDR3 protein is CASSEETGAGNQPQHF. Here the CDR3 DNA reads TGTGCCAGCAGTGAAGAGACAGGGGCCGGCAATCAGCCCCAGCATTTT.

A few counts support this clone. The chain has TRBV7-9 and TRBJ1-5, with D possibly matching TRBD1 (6 bases). Germline CDR1 reads SEHNR; CDR2 reads FQNEAQ (reference sequence). Trimming removed 5 bases at V and 0 bases at J, with 14 bases between. The CDR3 is 16 residues long. This chain's CDR3 is CASSQGGWNSNQPQHF. The CDR3 DNA follows: TGTGCCAGCAGCCAAGGGGGTTGGAATAGCAATCAGCCCCAGCATTTT.

In its sample, this clone was seen once. This chain joins TRBV5-5 and TRBJ2-7; 11 bases agree with TRBD2. The ends lost 3 bases at V and 0 bases at J; junction bases unmatched: 8. Germline loops: CDR1 SGHKS, CDR2 YYEKEE (reference sequence). The CDR3 totals 17 residues. CDR3 region: CASSSSPTSGGSYEQYF. The CDR3 nucleotides are TGTGCCAGCAGCTCCTCCCCTACTAGCGGGGGCTCCTACGAGCAGTACTTC.

In nucleotides, the CDR3 is TGTGCCACCAGCAGAGATTTTGGCAGGGTAACGGCCAATGAGCAGTTCTTC. Its protein product is CATSRDFGRVTANEQFF. The chain couples TRBV15 to TRBJ2-1; TRBD1 is a possible D gene (5 bases). CDR1 is LNHNV, CDR2 YYDKDF, per germline (reference sequence). V was pared by 0 bases and J by 6 bases, with 18 bases between. The CDR3 runs 17 residues.

This clone was seen just once. The CDR3 sequence is CASSSRRGGHNEQFF. Here the CDR3 DNA reads TGTGCCAGCAGTTCCCGTCGGGGGGGCCACAATGAGCAGTTCTTC. The chain couples TRBV27 to TRBJ2-1, with 8 positions matching TRBD2. Trimming at V came to 4 bases and at J to 5 bases, leaving 7 bases not matched to a gene. This CDR3 region has 15 residues. Germline assignment: CDR1 MNHEY and CDR2 SMNVEV (reference sequence).

The chain carries TRBV5-1 and TRBJ2-3, with 7 nucleotides matching TRBD2. The CDR3 has 16 amino acids. Trimming at V came to 0 bases and at J to 0 bases, leaving 4 bases not matched to a gene. CDR1 SGHRS and CDR2 YFSETQ come from the germline V gene. CDR3 DNA: TGCGCCAGCAGCTTGGGGCTAGCGGAGAGCACAGATACGCAGTATTTT. It translates to CASSLGLAESTDTQYF. Looking up the rest from reference TRBV5-1 and TRBJ2-3 gives the full variable domain: KAGVTQTPRYLIKTRGQQVTLSCSPISGHRSVSWYQQTPGQGLQFLFEYFSETQRNKGNFPGRFSGRQFSNSRSEMNVSTLELGDSALYLCASSLGLAESTDTQYFGPGTRLTVL.

The genes are TRBV19 and TRBJ1-1, with 7 bases matching TRBD1. Germline V gives CDR1 LNHDA, CDR2 SQIVND (reference sequence). V was pared by 9 bases and J by 3 bases, with 13 bases of the junction left unmatched. There are 15 residues in the CDR3. The DNA for the CDR3 is TGTGCCAGCTCGACAGGGACGGTCGTATACACTGAAGCTTTCTTT. Protein: CASSTGTVVYTEAFF.

The gene calls are TRBV6-5 and TRBJ1-1; 9 positions match TRBD1. The germline CDR1 and CDR2 sequences are MNHEY and SVGAGI. Unmatched junction bases numbered 9, after V lost 6 bases and J lost 7 bases. The length of the CDR3 is 14 residues. The CDR3 protein is CASSNAGTGCEAFF. The CDR3 nucleotides are TGTGCCAGCAGCAACGCCGGGACAGGGTGTGAAGCTTTCTTT.

CDR3 bases: TGTGCCAGCAGCCCGGGACTCCCCTTTATCACAGATACGCAGTATTTT. Translation gives CASSPGLPFITDTQYF. The J gene is TRBJ2-3, the V gene TRBV9, with a tentative D call TRBD2 (6 bases). Trimming took 4 bases from V and 2 from J, leaving 17 bases between them. The CDR3 is made up of 16 amino acids. In germline, CDR1 is SGDLS, CDR2 YYNGEE.

The rearrangement links TRBV6-6 to TRBJ1-5, with D maybe TRBD1 (5 bases). Per germline, CDR1 MNHNY and CDR2 SVGAGI (reference sequence). V gave up 4 bases and J gave up 6 bases, with 10 bases separating them. The CDR3 length is 13 residues. DNA of the CDR3: TGTGCCAGCAGTTTACAGGCATCTCAGCCCCAGCATTTT. Translating it yields CASSLQASQPQHF.

The chain recombines TRBV19 with TRBJ2-1, with D tentatively TRBD2 (6 bases). The CDR3 has 18 residues. V shed 4 bases and J shed 0 bases, with 19 bases lying between them. CDR1 is LNHDA and CDR2 is SQIVND in the germline V gene (reference sequence). The CDR3 sequence is CASSTPPGTSSSYNEQFF. As DNA, the CDR3 is TGTGCCAGTAGTACCCCGCCCGGGACTTCAAGCTCCTACAATGAGCAGTTCTTC.

The chain links TRBV6-1 to TRBJ2-7, with TRBD1 identical over 7 bases. From germline, CDR1 is MNHNS and CDR2 SASEGT. The CDR3 sequence is 15 residues long. V shed 9 bases, J shed 0 bases, and the junction held 11 bases outside the gene matches. CDR3 in amino acids: CASELDRAVSYEQYF. CDR3 nucleotides: TGTGCCAGTGAATTAGACAGGGCTGTCTCCTACGAGCAGTACTTC.

The V and J genes are TRBV29-1 and TRBJ1-1; no clear D. The ends were cut back, 6 bases at V and 1 base at J, with 15 bases in the middle. The CDR3 runs 14 residues. Per germline, CDR1 SQVTM and CDR2 ANQGSEA. Here the CDR3 reads CSVSERGANTEAFF. The DNA for the CDR3 is TGCAGCGTCTCTGAGAGAGGAGCGAACACTGAAGCTTTCTTT.

The rearrangement uses TRBV6-6 and TRBJ2-1; D is possibly TRBD2 (5 bases). CDR3 length: 13 amino acids. Germline V CDR1 and CDR2: MNHNY, SVGAGI (reference sequence). With 0 bases removed from V and 8 bases from J, the gap between germline ends came to 8 bases. DNA for the CDR3: TGTGCCAGCAGTTACTCGGGAGCAGATGAGCAGTTCTTC. It specifies CASSYSGADEQFF.

This clone was observed a single time. The chain carries TRBV11-2 and TRBJ1-6; D is possibly TRBD1 (5 bases). V lost 0 bases to trimming and J lost 6 bases, with 12 bases between them. The CDR3 has 16 residues. Germline loops: CDR1 SGHAT, CDR2 FQNNGV. This CDR3 is CASSLDGGFSNSPLHF. CDR3 sequence (DNA): TGTGCCAGCAGCTTAGATGGGGGGTTCAGTAATTCACCCCTCCACTTT.

The genes are TRBV30 and TRBJ1-1, with a possible D match to TRBD1 (6 bases). Trimming stripped 4 bases from V and 6 bases from J, with 18 bases between. Looked up from germline, CDR1 is GTSNPN and CDR2 is SVGIG (reference sequence). The CDR3 totals 14 residues. The CDR3 loop is CAWTSGTGFSEAFF. The CDR3 DNA follows: TGTGCCTGGACCTCAGGTACAGGGTTTTCTGAAGCTTTCTTT.

This CDR3 reads CASSVGQGTYYGYTF. CDR3 nucleotide sequence: TGTGCCAGCAGTGTGGGACAGGGGACGTACTATGGCTACACCTTC. V usage is TRBV2 and J usage is TRBJ1-2; 10 bases align to TRBD1. Trimming at V came to 4 bases and at J to 3 bases, leaving 5 bases not matched to a gene. Germline V gene sequence: CDR1 SNHLY, CDR2 FYNNEI. CDR3 size: 15 residues. Variable domain in full (rest from reference TRBV2 and TRBJ1-2): EPEVTQTPSHQVTQMGQEVILRCVPISNHLYFYWYRQILGQKVEFLVSFYNNEISEKSEIFDDQFSVERPDGSNFTLKIRSTKLEDSAMYFCASSVGQGTYYGYTFGSGTRLTVV.

V usage is TRBV5-5 and J usage is TRBJ2-1, with D maybe TRBD2 (6 bases). Germline loops: CDR1 SGHKS, CDR2 YYEKEE (reference sequence). This CDR3 has 13 amino acids. The V gene lost 9 bases and the J gene lost 2 bases, with 12 bases spanning the gap. DNA for the CDR3: TGTGCCACTGGGGGGACCACCTACAATGAGCAGTTCTTC. It translates to CATGGTTYNEQFF.

V and J are TRBV2 and TRBJ2-2, with D possibly matching TRBD2 (6 bases). V lost 4 bases to trimming and J lost 6 bases, with 9 bases between them. CDR3 size: 13 residues. Germline lookup yields CDR1 SNHLY and CDR2 FYNNEI. The CDR3 region has the DNA TGTGCCAGCAGTGTAGCGGAGGCCGGGGAGCTGTTTTTT. Its translation: CASSVAEAGELFF.

This chain connects TRBV10-3 to TRBJ1-5; no clear D. CDR3 length: 14 amino acids. V was cut by 4 bases and J by 2 bases, with 9 bases left in between. The germline V gene encodes CDR1 ENHRY and CDR2 SYGVKD. Written as DNA, the CDR3 is TGTGCCATCAGTGCAACGTCGGGCAATCAGCCCCAGCATTTT. It codes for CAISATSGNQPQHF.